This T cell receptor (beta chain) was captured in a study of early T cells in non-severe SARS-CoV-2 infection. For the study at large: RNA in bulk from unsorted whole blood was sequenced, and chains were unpaired.

Germline lookup yields CDR1 MNHEY and CDR2 SVGEGT. The CDR3 has 13 residues. Trimming cost V 5 bases and J 2 bases, with 10 bases left between them. Unique molecular identifiers (one per individual cDNA molecule) were attached. TCRdb itself ran the 5' RACE reads through MiXCR, one entry per CDR3 protein. The sample has 80,000 to 100,000 distinct CDR3 sequences, more than 9.5% seen once; the top ten hold roughly 4.5%. This clonotype occurred many times. The target antigen is unknown. General study findings and limits: VDJdb matching favored anti-spike CD8 responses, missing private and CD4 specificities.

The sample consisted of whole blood, taken at baseline. The TCR sequence derives from an adult who was a healthcare worker with PCR-confirmed SARS-CoV-2 infection or an uninfected control (not recorded which). This chain connects TRBV6-2 or TRBV6-3 to TRBJ2-7, with D possibly TRBD2 on 5 matching bases. DNA of the CDR3: TGTGCCAGCAGTCCCTCCGGGACCTACGAGCAGTACTTC. The encoded protein is CASSPSGTYEQYF.